This T cell receptor beta chain was sequenced in a study of shared clonotypes between healthy human individuals. Whole-study findings and limits: A limitation of the genetic and exposure-history diversity represented arose from few donors.

Using approximately 200 ng DNA, approximately 30,000 T cell genomes, the sorted-subset replicate PCRs were run. Under the authors' procedure: Without quality scores, immunoSEQ junctional reads could not be filtered like full-length reads. The data were produced by immunoSEQ multiplex PCR, yet TCRdb's version contains in-frame clones alone and is incomplete. The D gene and trimming were derived from the DNA, and the V and J assignments and clone size from that table. The sample shows roughly 1,500,000 clones, around 98% of them seen only once. Regarding this clone: Antigen unknown.

Input material: naive CD4+ T cells sorted from blood. Subset meaning: CD45RA+ positively selected. This clonotype was obtained from a man aged 25 to 45 in good health.

The CDR3 sequence: CASSLEGVGYTF. In DNA, the CDR3 is TGTGCCAGCAGCTTAGAAGGGGTTGGCTACACCTTC. This chain uses TRBV7-9 with TRBJ1-2, with D possibly matching TRBD1 (5 bases). V was trimmed by 1 base and J by 7 bases, leaving 7 bases between them. The germline CDR1 and CDR2 sequences are SEHNR and FQNEAQ (reference sequence). CDR3 length equals 12 residues.